The 13 T cell receptor beta chains below come from one sample, sequenced in a study of identical twins. TCRdb processed the 5' RACE reads anew with MiXCR; each CDR3 protein has one entry. The repertoire includes a few hundred thousand distinct CDR3 sequences, nearly 10% of them detected once, and roughly 3% sits in the top ten. Another study also made use of these data, one on yellow fever vaccine responses in identical twins.

The sequencing input was PBMCs. These receptors came from a woman aged 18-29 years in good health.

This clonotype was seen many times. The chain joins TRBV19 to TRBJ2-3; a weak D match, TRBD1 (5 bases). The CDR3 sequence is 14 residues long. V was shortened by 5 bases and J by 2 bases, with 11 bases between the two germline ends. Per the germline V gene, CDR1 is LNHDA and CDR2 is SQIVND (reference sequence). As DNA, the CDR3 is TGTGCCAGTAGTTCCAGGGTTGACACAGATACGCAGTATTTT. It yields the protein CASSSRVDTDTQYF.

This clonotype was observed a few times. The chain links TRBV7-2 to TRBJ2-7; perhaps D is TRBD1 or TRBD2 (5 bases each). The germline gives CDR1 SGHTA, CDR2 FQGNSA. The ends were cut back, 7 bases at V and 2 bases at J, with 12 bases in the middle. This CDR3 spans 13 amino acids. The CDR3 DNA follows: TGTGCCAGCACCCGGGACGCGACCTACGAGCAGTACTTC. Its translation is CASTRDATYEQYF.

This clonotype was observed many times. V is TRBV29-1 and J is TRBJ2-2, with 10 bases fitting TRBD1. The CDR3 consists of 14 residues. Germline lookup yields CDR1 SQVTM and CDR2 ANQGSEA. Unmatched junction bases numbered 7, after V lost 6 bases and J lost 6 bases. The CDR3 spells CSVGQGSGAGELFF. In DNA, the CDR3 is TGCAGCGTGGGACAGGGGTCAGGGGCCGGGGAGCTGTTTTTT.

V is TRBV7-2 and J is TRBJ1-2; TRBD1 matches at 7 bases. The trim removed 5 bases at V and 10 bases at J, leaving 7 bases unmatched. Germline V gene lookup returns CDR1 SGHTA and CDR2 FQGNSA. This CDR3 has 12 residues. The CDR3 DNA is TGTGCCAGCAGCATACAGGGGCGCGACTACACCTTC. The encoded protein is CASSIQGRDYTF.

This clonotype has ten or more counts. The chain links TRBV12-3 or TRBV12-4 to TRBJ2-7; 9 positions agree with TRBD2. J gave up 0 bases and V 6 bases, and 6 bases lay outside the gene matches. This CDR3 has 15 amino acids. The CDR3, as DNA: TGTGCCAGCAGCCGCTCTAGCGGGATCTCCTACGAGCAGTACTTC. It yields the protein CASSRSSGISYEQYF.

The chain is built from TRBV20-1 and TRBJ2-7, with D possibly matching TRBD2 (6 bases). With 0 bases removed from V and 0 bases from J, the gap between germline ends came to 12 bases. The CDR3 runs 15 residues. Germline CDR1 and CDR2: DFQATT and SNEGSKA (reference sequence). CDR3: CSARDGGGLSYEQYF. CDR3 nucleotides: TGCAGTGCTAGAGACGGGGGAGGACTCTCCTACGAGCAGTACTTC.

This clonotype has ten or more counts. The chain has TRBV5-1 and TRBJ2-5; 7 bases fit TRBD2. V lost 6 bases and J lost 0; bases outside the gene matches: 8. There are 15 residues in the CDR3. The V gene's germline CDR1 is SGHRS and CDR2 YFSETQ. CDR3 nucleotide sequence: TGCGCCAGCACCCGGAGCGGGGAGTACCAAGAGACCCAGTACTTC. Translated: CASTRSGEYQETQYF.

The chain combines TRBV15 with TRBJ2-3, with D uncertain. The CDR3 runs to 15 residues. Germline loops: CDR1 LNHNV, CDR2 YYDKDF (reference sequence). V was pared by 0 bases and J by 0 bases, with 7 bases between. The CDR3 DNA follows: TGTGCCACCAGCAGAGATGGGCTTAGCACAGATACGCAGTATTTT. This gives the protein CATSRDGLSTDTQYF.

In this sample, this clonotype turned up a few times. This chain uses TRBV27 with TRBJ2-5; 15 bases are a match to TRBD2. The CDR3 totals 16 residues. The germline CDR1 and CDR2 sequences are MNHEY and SMNVEV (reference sequence). J was trimmed by 6 bases and V by 3 bases; bases with no gene match: 5. For the CDR3, the DNA is TGTGCCAGCAGTTTCGGGACTAGCGGGGGGCGGCAGACCCAGTACTTC. This sequence encodes CASSFGTSGGRQTQYF.

This rearrangement joins TRBV7-8 to TRBJ2-7; D is unclear. There are 13 residues in the CDR3. Germline V gives CDR1 SGHVS, CDR2 FQNEAQ. The ends were cut back, 1 base at V and 6 bases at J, with 10 bases in the middle. CDR3 region: CASSLGEVGEQYF. The CDR3 DNA reads TGTGCCAGCAGCTTAGGTGAGGTGGGCGAGCAGTACTTC. The full variable domain, its missing parts supplied by reference TRBV7-8 and TRBJ2-7, is GAGVSQSPRYKVAKRGQDVALRCDPISGHVSLFWYQQALGQGPEFLTYFQNEAQLDKSGLPSDRFFAERPEGSVSTLKIQRTQQEDSAVYLCASSLGEVGEQYFGPGTRLTVT.

V is TRBV6-5 and J is TRBJ1-4; D possibly corresponds to TRBD1 (6 bases). Looked up from germline, CDR1 is MNHEY and CDR2 is SVGAGI. The ends were cut back, 2 bases at V and 7 bases at J, with 11 bases in the middle. The CDR3 loop spans 14 amino acids. The CDR3 loop reads CASSYKLGGEKLFF. The CDR3 DNA sequence: TGTGCCAGCAGTTACAAATTAGGGGGTGAAAAACTGTTTTTT.

This clonotype occurred a few times. The V gene is TRBV6-1, the J gene TRBJ1-2; D gene unclear. V lost 1 base to trimming and J lost 4 bases, with 13 bases between them. Germline CDR1 reads MNHNS; CDR2 reads SASEGT. CDR3 length: 15 amino acids. The chain's CDR3 is CASSEGPSGLYGYTF. Here the CDR3 DNA reads TGTGCCAGCAGTGAAGGTCCGTCAGGCCTCTATGGCTACACCTTC.

This clonotype has ten or more counts. The chain is built from TRBV29-1 and TRBJ2-7; the D call may be TRBD1 or TRBD2 (5 bases each). This CDR3 has 13 residues. Trimming left V 8 bases short and J 1 base short, with 15 bases between. CDR1 and CDR2 (germline): SQVTM, ANQGSEA. For the CDR3, the DNA is TGCAGCACACCGGGACGGAATTCCTACGAGCAGTACTTC. Translation: CSTPGRNSYEQYF.